A selection of T cell receptor beta chains follows, all from one sample in a study of regulatory T cells in long-lasting Graves disease. TCRdb called the multiplex PCR reads again in MiXCR, with one record for every CDR3 protein. The data show about 470,000 distinct CDR3 sequences, 15% seen once. These sequences were also reported in another study, on T cells in Graves' hyperthyroidism and ophthalmopathy.

The sample here was peripheral blood mononuclear cells (PBMCs), taken at new diagnosis, from a patient treated with antithyroid drugs. Receptors were obtained from a woman under 40 with Graves disease. Both conserved end residues are part of each CDR3. D genes are given only for firm matches. For some rows the clone size is stated as once, few or many, or as a class when expanded; others skip it.

D,size,V,J,DNA,CDR3
TRBD1,many,TRBV3-1,TRBJ2-4,TGTGCCAGCAGCAACAGGGGCCTAGCCAAAAACATTCAGTACTTC,CASSNRGLAKNIQYF
-,many,TRBV7-8,TRBJ1-2,TGTGCCAGCAGCGAGGACCTTAACTATGGCTACACCTTC,CASSEDLNYGYTF
TRBD2,many,TRBV7-2,TRBJ2-2,TGTGCCAGCAGCACCGGACTAGCGGGACGTACCGGGGAGCTGTTTTTT,CASSTGLAGRTGELFF
TRBD1,few,TRBV19,TRBJ2-5,TGTGCCAGTAGGTTTACAGGGGAAGAGACCCAGTACTTC,CASRFTGEETQYF
-,-,TRBV20-1,TRBJ2-5,TGCAGTGCTAGACCCCAACTAGACTACCAAGAGGCCCAGTGCTTC,CSARPQLDYQEAQCF
TRBD2,few,TRBV29-1,TRBJ2-1,TGCAGCGTTGGAGTAGCGGGAGGTTACAATGAGCAGTTCTTC,CSVGVAGGYNEQFF
-,many,TRBV3-1,TRBJ2-1,TGTGCCAGCAGCAAGACAGGACTACGCTACAATGAGCAGTTCTTC,CASSKTGLRYNEQFF
-,few,TRBV19,TRBJ1-5,TGTGCCAGTAAGAGAGGGACTGATAATCAGCCCCAGCATTTT,CASKRGTDNQPQHF
-,-,TRBV6-2/TRBV6-3,TRBJ1-1,TGTGCCAGCAGTTCTCCTGGGACGGGGAACACTGAAGCTTTCTTT,CASSSPGTGNTEAFF
-,many,TRBV11-2,TRBJ2-7,TGTGCCAGCAGCCCAGAACGGGTTCCCACCTACGAGCAGTACTTC,CASSPERVPTYEQYF
-,few,TRBV28,TRBJ2-2,TGTGCCAGCAGTTTATTACGAAACATGGGGCCCGGGGAGCTGTTTTTT,CASSLLRNMGPGELFF
TRBD1,few,TRBV24-1,TRBJ1-3,TGTGCCACCAGTGCAGGGGGCATGGGAATCGGTGGAAACACCATATATTTT,CATSAGGMGIGGNTIYF
TRBD2,many,TRBV29-1,TRBJ2-1,TGCAGCGTTCCTGGACTAGCGGGGACCAGTGAGCAGTTCTTC,CSVPGLAGTSEQFF
TRBD2,many,TRBV6-1,TRBJ2-2,TGTGCCAGCGGCGGGGGTTACACCGGGGAGCTGTTTTTT,CASGGGYTGELFF
-,many,TRBV11-2,TRBJ2-7,TGTGCCAGCACCTACGGGACAACCGGGCAGTACTTC,CASTYGTTGQYF
-,few,TRBV10-3,TRBJ2-1,TGTGCCATCAGCGAAAGGGACGGCAATGAGCAGTTCTTC,CAISERDGNEQFF
TRBD2,many,TRBV5-1,TRBJ2-1,TGCGCCAGCAGCTCGTTGGGACTAGCCTCTGAAAATGAGCAGTTCTTC,CASSSLGLASENEQFF
TRBD1,few,TRBV28,TRBJ1-2,TGTGCCAGCAGTTTAGGGACAGGGGGTTATAGGGGCTACACCTTC,CASSLGTGGYRGYTF
TRBD1,many,TRBV12-3/TRBV12-4,TRBJ1-5,TGTGCCAGCAGACCAGGACAGGGATGGGTTCAGCCCCAGCATTTT,CASRPGQGWVQPQHF
-,many,TRBV2,TRBJ2-2,TGTGCCAGCAGTGGCTTGGGGGTTCTGGTTCCGTGGCCCGGGGAGCTGTTTTTT,CASSGLGVLVPWPGELFF
-,many,TRBV20-1,TRBJ1-1,TGCAGTGCCCCCCCCTTAGGGGAGAGGACTGAAGCTTTCTTT,CSAPPLGERTEAFF
TRBD1,-,TRBV30,TRBJ2-6,TGTGCCTGGAGTCGGGACAGGTCGAGCTCTGGGGCCAACGTCCTGACTTTC,CAWSRDRSSSGANVLTF
-,many,TRBV3-1,TRBJ1-2,TGTGCCAGCAGCCAAGAGCGGGGGAAAGGCTACACCTTC,CASSQERGKGYTF
-,-,TRBV19,TRBJ1-1,TGTGCCAGTAGTACCCTAAAGGACGGGAACACTGAAGCTTTCTTT,CASSTLKDGNTEAFF
TRBD1,-,TRBV19,TRBJ2-2,TGTGCCAGTAGTATATCGAGGGGGCTGGGCACCGGGGAGCTGTTTTTT,CASSISRGLGTGELFF
-,many,TRBV27,TRBJ2-7,TGTGCCAGCAGTTTACCCCCTCGGGGGGCAGGTTCCTACGAGCAGTACTTC,CASSLPPRGAGSYEQYF
TRBD1,many,TRBV5-1,TRBJ1-2,TGCGCCAGCGGCGAGGACAGGGACTATGGCTACACCTTC,CASGEDRDYGYTF
-,-,TRBV14,TRBJ1-1,TGTGCCAGCAGCCCGCAAACGACGGAGATGGCTTTCTTT,CASSPQTTEMAFF
TRBD2,few,TRBV9,TRBJ2-2,TGTGCCAGCAGCGTAGAGAAGGTAGCGGGTTCATCCGGGGAGCTGTTTTTT,CASSVEKVAGSSGELFF
-,many,TRBV27,TRBJ1-1,TGTGCCAGCGGGTTTTCGGGTAAAACTGAAGCTTTCTTT,CASGFSGKTEAFF
TRBD1,-,TRBV9,TRBJ2-7,TGTGCCAGCACCCAGGACAGGGTCTTTGACTCCTACGAGCAGTACTTC,CASTQDRVFDSYEQYF
TRBD2,many,TRBV6-1,TRBJ2-1,TGTGCCAGCAGTCCAAGGACTAGCGGGAATGAGCAGTTCTTC,CASSPRTSGNEQFF
-,many,TRBV7-6,TRBJ2-7,TGTGCCAGCAGCTTAGAGGCCGGTAAGAGTTACGAGCAGTACTTC,CASSLEAGKSYEQYF
-,few,TRBV3-1,TRBJ2-6,TGTGCCAGCAGTCTCCGGGGCCCTTCTGGGGCCAACGTCCTGACTTTC,CASSLRGPSGANVLTF
-,-,TRBV5-1,TRBJ2-7,TGCGCCAGCAGCTCGGGGGACCTTACCTACGAGCAGTACTTC,CASSSGDLTYEQYF
-,many,TRBV24-1,TRBJ2-3,TGTGCCACCAGTGATTTGTGGGTGGATACGCAGTATTTT,CATSDLWVDTQYF
-,many,TRBV7-2,TRBJ2-7,TGTGCCAGCAGCTTAAGGGTGGGAGGACTCACCTACGAGCAGTACTTC,CASSLRVGGLTYEQYF
TRBD1,few,TRBV12-3/TRBV12-4,TRBJ2-3,TGTGCCAGCAGTTTAGAGACAGGGGGCGGCGCAGATACGCAGTATTTT,CASSLETGGGADTQYF
TRBD1,-,TRBV30,TRBJ1-1,TGTGCCTGGAGGCCGCGGGACAGGGAGAACACTGAAGCTTTCTTT,CAWRPRDRENTEAFF
-,many,TRBV28,TRBJ2-1,TGTGCCAGCAGTTTAAGGCCGGGGGCCTACAATGAGCAGTTCTTC,CASSLRPGAYNEQFF
-,many,TRBV28,TRBJ2-7,TGTGCCAGCGGAGCTGGCTCCTACGAGCAGTACTTC,CASGAGSYEQYF
-,many,TRBV20-1,TRBJ1-1,TGCAGTGCTAGATGGTTGTCAGTGAACACTGAAGCTTTCTTT,CSARWLSVNTEAFF
TRBD1,many,TRBV19,TRBJ1-1,TGTGCCAGTAGTCCAGGGGGGGGGCTGAACACTGAAGCTTTCTTT,CASSPGGGLNTEAFF